This TCR beta chain was recovered during a study of T cells in Graves' hyperthyroidism and ophthalmopathy (dated by TCRdb to between 2019 and 2020). For context, the study as a whole: Peripheral blood samples were taken at the time of initial diagnosis, prior to any treatment. TCR V-J signatures able to tell the groups apart were searched for in a discovery cohort of more than 90 patients, of whom 43 had Graves' ophthalmopathy and 55 to 65 had stable Graves' hyperthyroidism. Prospective prediction of ophthalmopathy was tested in an independent validation cohort of fewer than 20 hyperthyroidism patients and around 16 patients who later progressed to ophthalmopathy. The roughly 100 discovery patients were randomly divided into training and test sets at a 7:3 ratio. In several Graves' hyperthyroidism patients, the study also compared T-cell repertoires from thyroid tissue with T-cell repertoires from blood. After blood sampling, hyperthyroidism patients were treated with methimazole at a starting dose of 30 mg daily, and ophthalmopathy patients were treated with high-dose intravenous methylprednisolone. According to the paper, TCR Vbeta CDR3 sequencing was carried out on approximately 140 peripheral blood samples, which came from more than 40 ophthalmopathy, around 75 hyperthyroidism and approximately 17 progressor patients.

The TCR beta CDR3 regions were amplified from RNA transcripts. The TCR CDR3 was subjected to a first round of RT-PCR using the HTBI primer set and the Qiagen OneStep RT-PCR kit. Libraries were constructed in a second round of multiplex PCR, after which size selection and purification were performed. Paired-end sequencing of the libraries was performed with 100 bp reads on an Illumina HiSeq2000. Regarding the original processing steps: Raw data were processed with SOAPnuke, discarding reads with adapters, uncalled bases, mean Phred below 15, or no exact constant-primer or identifier match. COPE v1.2.5 was used to merge the high-quality paired reads, and each unique nucleotide sequence was defined as a clonotype. MiTCR v1.1 was used to align the clonotypes against IMGT TRBV, TRBD and TRBJ reference segments. Only V-J combinations with frequency above 0.0001, covering 99% to 99.2% of repertoires, were analysed. The TCS score was defined as the ratio of F50 (clonal expansion) to E x V (chaos), calculated using BLOSUM62-based TCRdist between CDR3 peptides within each V-J. Welch's t-statistics and random forest reduced approximately 520 V-J features to 13, which were used in a naive Bayes classifier (R e1071). TCRdb handled the public reads itself, with Q25 trimming in fastp and clone calling in MiXCR, and kept productive beta chains. For every CDR3 protein sequence, its rows merge into one entry that carries the most common genes and DNA. TCRdb, not the authors, supplied the V and J calls. For this sample there are approximately 600,000 distinct CDR3 sequences; about 14% appear just once. Clones ranked in the top ten supply 4.5% to 6% of the sample.

General conclusions and limits of the study: Most expanded thyroid clonotypes (frequency above 0.001) were also detected in blood, suggesting blood repertoires may reflect thyroid immune responses. A model built on a 13 V-J signature distinguished ophthalmopathy from stable hyperthyroidism, reaching about 89% sensitivity and around 82% specificity in cross-validation and 80%/75% in testing. No statistical method was used to set the sample size in advance, and investigators knew the group allocation. In validation, the model predicted progression to ophthalmopathy with 60% to 71% sensitivity and 72% to 75% specificity, a median of roughly seven months before onset.

This clonotype occurred a few times. Its antigen remains unidentified. The sample holds no much larger clone one base away, and base qualities are not on file. Measured from the cysteine to the phenylalanine, the CDR3 is 18 residues long. The entry retains the CDR3 DNA only, 54 bases that are in frame from base 1. Between the V and J ends, shortened by 5 bases and 1 base respectively, the junction contains 23 bases. The germline V gene specifies LGHNA as CDR1 and YSLEER as CDR2. Hyperthyroidism patients were aged 18 to 65 years and newly diagnosed, with disease duration of less than 2 months. The study excluded patients with uncontrolled infections, other autoimmune diseases, pregnancy or lactation. Clinical symptoms, serum thyroxine and TRAb, thyroid ultrasound, and orbital computed tomography formed the basis for the diagnoses. Blood from progressor patients was drawn when they were first diagnosed with hyperthyroidism, before any ophthalmopathy symptoms appeared. PBMCs were isolated from more than 8 ml of fresh peripheral blood by Ficoll-Paque density gradient centrifugation. Progressor patients were first diagnosed with Graves' hyperthyroidism and then developed ophthalmopathy during follow-up. Trizol reagent was used to extract total RNA, and RNA quality was then checked on an Agilent 2100 Bioanalyzer.

The sequence links TRBV4-3 to TRBJ1-2; TRBD1 is possibly the D segment (5 matching bases). The receptor comes from a woman aged 25 to 39 with Graves' hyperthyroidism that later progressed to Graves' ophthalmopathy. The sequenced material came from blood. For the CDR3, the sequence is CASSAARGRARGNYGYTF. Read as DNA, the sequence is TGCGCCAGCAGCGCCGCTCGGGGCAGGGCGAGGGGTAACTATGGCTACACCTTC.